This TCR beta chain was identified in a study of blood T cell repertoires in COVID-19. About the study: The origin of the acute and convalescent COVID-19 samples was the United States, Italy and Spain.

There are 17 residues in the CDR3. With V trimmed by 2 bases and J by 3 bases, 10 bases remained unmatched. The germline V gene encodes CDR1 SGDLS and CDR2 YYNGEE. The authors' processing: Nucleated cell counts were estimated from reference gene primer amplification. Sequencing was performed with immunoSEQ multiplex PCR; in TCRdb, only in-frame clones are kept and a portion is missing. Clone size and the V and J calls come from that table; the DNA yielded D and trimming. Of about 130,000 clones listed, 70% to 90% were seen once; the top ten hold about a sixth. Sequences were obtained from peripheral blood. This clonotype was obtained from a woman in her 50s who had recovered from COVID-19. The chain combines TRBV9 with TRBJ2-2, with 7 bases fitting TRBD2. The CDR3 protein is CASSVSTDRGDTGELFF. CDR3 DNA sequence: TGTGCCAGCAGCGTTTCGACGGACCGGGGGGACACCGGGGAGCTGTTTTTT.